This TCR beta chain was identified in a study of spatial heterogeneity in lung cancer. The overall study: Beta-chain sequences were consistently detected more often than alpha-chain sequences. Raw sequencing reads included, on average, more than eight appearances of each unique TCR and UMI combination.

Time point denoted: blood at routine non-recurrence follow-up after resection. No cell sorting; template was whole RNA from tumor, lung tissue or PBMC. TCRdb re-derived calls from the 5' RACE reads in MiXCR, one entry per CDR3 protein. The data show fewer than 100,000 distinct CDR3 sequences, roughly 21% seen once. CDR1 is SNHLY and CDR2 is FYNNEI in the germline V gene. The CDR3 consists of 15 residues. Trimming removed 6 bases at V and 1 base at J, with 12 bases between. This clonotype was counted between two and nine times. The chain links TRBV2 to TRBJ2-2; D assignment may be TRBD1 or TRBD2 (5 bases each). This receptor was obtained from a male donor with early-stage non-small cell lung cancer. This specimen was PBMCs, taken at follow-up. CDR3 sequence: CASRAGTVNTGELFF. CDR3 sequence (DNA): TGTGCCAGCAGAGCTGGGACGGTGAACACCGGGGAGCTGTTTTTT.